The clone carrying this T cell receptor (beta chain) was seen a few times. Its target is unknown. With the Oncomine TCR Beta short-read assay, DNA from cultured CD4+ T cells was sequenced. Each CDR3 protein is one row after TCRdb ran MiXCR on the PCR reads. Among about 18,000 distinct CDR3 sequences listed, roughly half were seen once. This entry belongs to a study of vaccination and CD4 T cells after COVID-19. At the level of the study: Post-COVID sampling occurred a median approximately 91 days after diagnosis (range 35 to 161).

General study findings and limits: Researchers report that a median about 87% of reactive clones in convalescent patients surfaced only post-vaccination.

Described treatment: approximately nine-day PBMC culture with coronavirus spike peptide pools or control peptides (ViraFEST assay). Germline loops: CDR1 MNHEY, CDR2 SMNVEV (reference sequence). The CDR3 extends over 15 amino acids. V lost 5 bases and J lost 4, with 15 bases in between. The chain employs TRBV27 and TRBJ1-3; perhaps TRBD1 as D (6 bases). The sequence was collected from a human donor who had recovered from COVID-19. Sequenced material: CD4+ T cells from blood, cultured in vitro. The CDR3 DNA reads TGTGCCAGCAGTCTCCGAAGGGACATCGGAAACACCATATATTTT. Its protein is CASSLRRDIGNTIYF.